The source of this TCR beta chain is a study of cytomegalovirus exposure and HLA in healthy donors. Study-level findings and limits: Cytomegalovirus status was reportedly diagnosed by the classifier with high specificity and sensitivity. As a later analysis revealed, the rate of TCR association differed by HLA locus, with DRB1 most and HLA-C fewest. Investigators reported around 150 TCR beta chains as tied to cytomegalovirus.

The PCR contained 60 Vbeta and 13 Jbeta primers. The table came from immunoSEQ multiplex PCR; TCRdb's copy has only in-frame clones and leaves some out. In total, the table holds 150,000 or so clones. The V and J ends lost 8 bases and 0 bases respectively, with 8 bases between them. The CDR3 length is 13 residues. The germline V gene has CDR1 LNHNV and CDR2 YYDKDF (reference sequence). In regard to this clone: Its antigen remains unidentified.

The sequencing sample was made of PBMCs. This clonotype was obtained from a woman aged 45 to 65 in good health and CMV-seronegative. V and J are TRBV15 and TRBJ1-3; TRBD1 might be the D (6 bases). The CDR3 region is CATEQGSGNTIYF. The CDR3 DNA is TGTGCCACCGAACAGGGCTCTGGAAACACCATATATTTT.